Detailed here is one TCR beta chain. Next came a second PCR, run for about 6 to 12 cycles, which used a sample-barcoded 5' primer along with a J-beta primer mix. TCRdb analysed the 5' RACE reads with MiXCR anew, one entry per CDR3 protein. The sample has approximately 1,000,000 distinct CDR3 sequences, over 35% seen once. This CDR3 is built from 12 residues. Germline CDR1 is MDHEN and CDR2 is SYDVKM. The record originates from a study of blood T cells in healthy people across ages. The V and J genes are TRBV28 and TRBJ2-5, with D tentatively TRBD2 (5 bases). Near its end, the DNA agrees better with TRBJ2-7, so the J call may be wrong. The sequenced sample was blood. The receptor comes from a woman aged 55-70 years in good health. CDR3 residues: CATSPGILEQYF. CDR3 DNA sequence: TGTGCCACCAGCCCGGGAATTCTCGAGCAGTACTTC.